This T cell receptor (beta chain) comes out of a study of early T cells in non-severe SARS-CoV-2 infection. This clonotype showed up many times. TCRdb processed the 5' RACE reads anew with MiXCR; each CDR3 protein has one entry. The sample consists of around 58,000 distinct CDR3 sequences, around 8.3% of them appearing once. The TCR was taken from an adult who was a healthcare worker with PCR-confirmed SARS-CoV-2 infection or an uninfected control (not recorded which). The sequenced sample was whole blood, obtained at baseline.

DNA of the CDR3: TGTGCCAGCAGTAAGAGTTCCCAAGAGACCCAGTACTTC. It translates to CASSKSSQETQYF. V usage is TRBV28 and J usage is TRBJ2-5; unclear D gene. V was trimmed by 5 bases and J by 1 base, leaving 8 bases between them. Germline CDR1 reads MDHEN; CDR2 reads SYDVKM. The CDR3 spans 13 residues. The complete variable domain, with remaining parts taken from reference TRBV28 and TRBJ2-5, reads DVKVTQSSRYLVKRTGEKVFLECVQDMDHENMFWYRQDPGLGLRLIYFSYDVKMKEKGDIPEGYSVSREKKERFSLILESASTNQTSMYLCASSKSSQETQYFGPGTRLLVL.